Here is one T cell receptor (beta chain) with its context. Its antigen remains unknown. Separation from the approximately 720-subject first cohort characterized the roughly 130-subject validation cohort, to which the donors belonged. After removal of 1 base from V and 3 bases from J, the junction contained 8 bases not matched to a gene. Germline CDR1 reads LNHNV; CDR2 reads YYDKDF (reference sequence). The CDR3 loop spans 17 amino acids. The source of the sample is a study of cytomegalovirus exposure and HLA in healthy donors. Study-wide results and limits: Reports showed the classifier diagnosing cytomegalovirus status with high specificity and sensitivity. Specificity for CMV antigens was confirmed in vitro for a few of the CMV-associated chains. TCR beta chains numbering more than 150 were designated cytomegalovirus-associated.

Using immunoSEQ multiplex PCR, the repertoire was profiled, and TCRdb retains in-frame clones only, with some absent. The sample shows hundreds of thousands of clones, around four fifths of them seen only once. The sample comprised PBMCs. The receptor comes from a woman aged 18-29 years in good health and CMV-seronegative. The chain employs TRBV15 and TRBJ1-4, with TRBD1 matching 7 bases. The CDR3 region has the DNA TGTGCCACCAGCAGAGCTGGGACAGTTCGGGCTAATGAAAAACTGTTTTTT. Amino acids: CATSRAGTVRANEKLFF.